This TCR beta chain was documented in a study of blood T cell repertoires in COVID-19. Overall study: In each case, the material was cDNA or gDNA derived from T cells, B-cell-depleted T cells, or PBMCs.

Trimming cost V 6 bases and J 5 bases; bases outside gene matches: 8. The CDR3 has 15 amino acids. Germline loops: CDR1 SGDLS, CDR2 YYNGEE. Only in-frame clones appear in the TCRdb table, and some are missing; sequencing was by immunoSEQ multiplex PCR. The repertoire holds hundreds of thousands of clones, with 80% to 85% as singletons. The age range of participants was about 18 to 95 years, with residence in under 30 US areas. Cohort allocation depended upon clinical history that participants reported. Each exposed participant met a COVID-19 case in the 2 weeks preceding study entry. This clone appeared once.

The clonotype originates from a man aged 40-49 years who had been exposed to COVID-19. The sample comprised PBMCs or T cells enriched from blood (not recorded which). This chain uses TRBV9 with TRBJ1-6; 7 bases agree with TRBD1. In DNA form, the CDR3 reads TGTGCCAGCAACTCGAGGGGACAGAATAATTCACCCCTCCACTTT. Its translation is CASNSRGQNNSPLHF.